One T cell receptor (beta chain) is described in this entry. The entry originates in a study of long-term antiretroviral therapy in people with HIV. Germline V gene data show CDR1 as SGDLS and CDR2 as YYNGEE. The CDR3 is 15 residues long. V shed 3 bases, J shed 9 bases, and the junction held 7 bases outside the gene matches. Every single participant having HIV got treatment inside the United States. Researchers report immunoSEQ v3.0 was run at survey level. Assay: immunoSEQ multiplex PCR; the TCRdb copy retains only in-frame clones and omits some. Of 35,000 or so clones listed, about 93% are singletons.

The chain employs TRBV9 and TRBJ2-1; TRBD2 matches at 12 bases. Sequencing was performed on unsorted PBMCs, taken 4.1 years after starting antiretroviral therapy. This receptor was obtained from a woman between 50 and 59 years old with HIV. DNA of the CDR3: TGTGCCAGCAGCGCCGCTAGCGGGGGGGTTGTTGAGCAGTTCTTC. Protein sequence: CASSAASGGVVEQFF.